These T cell receptor beta chains were read from a single sample in a study of CD4 T cells in relation to SARS-CoV-2 and coronaviruses. Profiled with immunoSEQ multiplex PCR; TCRdb holds only in-frame clones, not every one. The table has under 50,000 clones, 70% to 90% seen once. Material for sequencing was memory CD4+ T cells from PBMCs. These receptors all stem from an adult with COVID-19. Each CDR3 is given with its conserved first and last residue. The order of the fields is clone size, D gene, J gene, V gene, CDR3 DNA, CDR3 protein. A D gene is named only where the DNA matches it firmly. A clone size is listed for some rows: how often the clone was seen (once, few, many), or a class if it is expanded.

size: .; D: TRBD1; J: TRBJ1-2; V: TRBV10-3; DNA: TGTGCCATCAGTGAGTCACAGGGGAACCATGGCTACACCTTC; CDR3: CAISESQGNHGYTF
size: .; D: .; J: TRBJ1-1; V: TRBV9; DNA: TGTGCCAGCAGCGTAGGTGGGACGAACAGGGTCGGAGCTTTCTTT; CDR3: CASSVGGTNRVGAFF
size: .; D: .; J: TRBJ2-1; V: TRBV24-1; DNA: TGTGCCACCAGTGGTGACATCCCGAGCTCCTACAATGAGCAGTTCTTC; CDR3: CATSGDIPSSYNEQFF
size: once; D: .; J: TRBJ2-5; V: TRBV6-5; DNA: TGTGCCAGCAGCGGGCAGCTCCAAGAGACCCAGTACTTC; CDR3: CASSGQLQETQYF
size: .; D: .; J: TRBJ1-4; V: TRBV5-1; DNA: TGCGCCAGCAGCCCACAGGGATTAGCTAATGAAAAACTGTTTTTT; CDR3: CASSPQGLANEKLFF
size: .; D: .; J: TRBJ1-3; V: TRBV7-9; DNA: TGTGCCAGCAGCTTTTCGAGCCGAGCCTCTGGAAACACCATATATTTT; CDR3: CASSFSSRASGNTIYF
size: .; D: .; J: TRBJ1-2; V: TRBV11-2; DNA: TGTGCCATTCACGGATCGGGAGGGGCGGGACCCTATGGCTACACCTTC; CDR3: CAIHGSGGAGPYGYTF
size: .; D: .; J: TRBJ2-1; V: TRBV7-2; DNA: TGTGCCAGCAGCGGAAACAGGGCTAACGGCAATGAGCAGTTCTTC; CDR3: CASSGNRANGNEQFF
size: once; D: .; J: TRBJ1-1; V: TRBV11-2; DNA: TGTGCCAGCAGCTTAATGTTGGCCACTGAAGCTTTCTTT; CDR3: CASSLMLATEAFF
size: .; D: .; J: TRBJ1-1; V: TRBV11-2; DNA: TGTGCCAGCAGCTTAGGTCTGGTGAACACTGAAGCTTTCTTT; CDR3: CASSLGLVNTEAFF
size: once; D: .; J: TRBJ2-3; V: TRBV19; DNA: TGTGCCAGTCGTAAGTGGTTTGGGGGACGCACAGATACGCAGTATTTT; CDR3: CASRKWFGGRTDTQYF
size: .; D: .; J: TRBJ1-2; V: TRBV6-6; DNA: TGTGCCAGCACCCCCCGGGGCAGGGTGGATGGCTACACCTTC; CDR3: CASTPRGRVDGYTF
size: once; D: TRBD1; J: TRBJ2-1; V: TRBV7-3; DNA: TGTGCCAGCAGCCTTGACAGGGGTTCCTACAATGAGCAGTTCTTC; CDR3: CASSLDRGSYNEQFF
size: .; D: .; J: TRBJ1-1; V: TRBV19; DNA: TGTGCCAGTAGTTCAGGGGTCGCGGGGAACACTGAAGCTTTCTTT; CDR3: CASSSGVAGNTEAFF
size: .; D: .; J: TRBJ2-3; V: TRBV6-5; DNA: TGTGCCAGCAGAGCGGGACAGCCTCGGGATACGCAGTATTTT; CDR3: CASRAGQPRDTQYF
size: .; D: .; J: TRBJ2-7; V: TRBV27; DNA: TGTGCCAGCAGTAAGCAGACCGGGACACTTGTCCTCGAGCAGTACTTC; CDR3: CASSKQTGTLVLEQYF
size: .; D: .; J: TRBJ2-3; V: TRBV7-2; DNA: TGTGCCAGCAGCTTTCCCAGGACCGACACAGATACGCAGTATTTT; CDR3: CASSFPRTDTDTQYF
size: .; D: .; J: TRBJ1-4; V: TRBV6-5; DNA: TGTGCCAGCAGTAGGGTGGCAGGGGTTAATGAAAAACTGTTTTTT; CDR3: CASSRVAGVNEKLFF
size: .; D: .; J: TRBJ2-5; V: TRBV7-8; DNA: TGTGCCAGCAGCCCGACAGCAAACCAAGAGACCCAGTACTTC; CDR3: CASSPTANQETQYF
size: .; D: TRBD1; J: TRBJ2-3; V: TRBV2; DNA: TGTGCCAGCAGTGCAGGGGGCTTCACAGATACGCAGTATTTT; CDR3: CASSAGGFTDTQYF
size: .; D: TRBD1; J: TRBJ2-3; V: TRBV12-5; DNA: TGTGCTAGTGGCCTCGACAGGGTGGAAGGGGAGACGCAGTATTTT; CDR3: CASGLDRVEGETQYF
size: .; D: TRBD1; J: TRBJ2-7; V: TRBV5-4; DNA: TGTGCCAGCAGCTTTCAGGGGGCCCCCTACGAGCAGTACTTC; CDR3: CASSFQGAPYEQYF